This entry concerns a single T cell receptor beta chain. The target antigen is unknown. This sample is part of a study of regulatory T cells in long-lasting Graves disease. Regarding the study as a whole: Sharing of public clonotypes was greater in persistent patients (about 2,700) than in new patients (almost 1,000).

V was cut by 7 bases and J by 0 bases, with 8 bases left in between. This CDR3 contains 13 residues. CDR1 SNHLY and CDR2 FYNNEI come from the germline V gene. With iRepertoire HTBI primers and Arm-PCR of CDR3 regions, TCR beta libraries were built. TCRdb analysed the multiplex PCR reads with MiXCR anew, one entry per CDR3 protein. The data contain about 200,000 distinct CDR3 sequences, around 18% of them singletons. Time point indicated: newly diagnosed GD, antithyroid drugs for less than 3 months. Making the TCR library involved RNA that had been extracted from PBMCs. The chain uses TRBV2 and TRBJ2-3; TRBD1 might be the D (6 bases). The TCR comes from a female donor with Graves disease. Sequencing was performed on peripheral blood mononuclear cells (PBMCs), taken at new diagnosis, from a patient treated with antithyroid drugs. CDR3 amino acids: CASMGASTDTQYF. The CDR3, as DNA: TGTGCCAGCATGGGGGCTAGCACAGATACGCAGTATTTT.